This T cell receptor (beta chain) was sequenced in a study of T cell repertoires in cytomegalovirus infection. Looking at the study overall: From public TCR beta signatures came an indication of both CMV infection and matching HLA type. Findings of the study overall: People with CMV and the relevant HLA were identified by cumulative public TCR beta family frequency. Ex vivo responses were dominated by HLA-C-restricted CMV-specific TCR beta clonotypes.

Concerning this clonotype: Its antigen remains unknown.

Each CDR3 protein is one row after TCRdb ran MiXCR on the reads. The sample comprises roughly 180,000 distinct CDR3 sequences, about 22% of which are singletons, and under 30% rests with the top ten. The CDR3 length is 14 residues. With 7 bases clipped from V and 2 bases from J, the junction kept 2 bases outside the gene matches. The V gene's germline CDR1 is MNHEY and CDR2 SMNVEV (reference sequence). This material consisted of CD8+ T cells from cultured PBMCs, taken from culture after CMV antigen stimulation. The chain joins TRBV27 to TRBJ2-1; 10 bases line up with TRBD2. This receptor was taken from a human donor in good health (CMV status not recorded). Some clones in this sample may be carry-over from other donors' samples. In nucleotides, the CDR3 is TGTGCCAGCATTAGCGGGGGGACCTACAATGAGCAGTTCTTC. It specifies CASISGGTYNEQFF.